These 30 T cell receptor beta chains share one sample of origin, sequenced in a study of control samples from healthy donors and cancer patients. TCRdb's table, derived via immunoSEQ multiplex PCR, lists solely in-frame clones and lacks some. The sample has 80,000 to 85,000 clones, nearly 90% seen once; the top ten hold 5.7%. The sequenced material came from blood. Receptors originate from a woman aged 50 to 60 in good health.

The chain has TRBV5-6 and TRBJ2-1; D uncertain. With 0 bases removed from V and 6 bases from J, the gap between germline ends came to 13 bases. The CDR3 spans 15 residues. Germline lookup yields CDR1 SGHDT and CDR2 YYEEEE. CDR3 region: CASSLAADIGNEQFF. Here the CDR3 DNA reads TGTGCCAGCAGCTTGGCCGCCGACATTGGCAATGAGCAGTTCTTC.

The V and J genes are TRBV10-3 and TRBJ2-7; 9 nucleotides line up with TRBD2. The CDR3 is 14 amino acids. CDR1 is ENHRY and CDR2 is SYGVKD in the germline V gene. V shed 4 bases, J shed 1 base, and the junction held 2 bases outside the gene matches. CDR3 DNA: TGTGCCATCAGTGCCGCGGGAGGGTCCTACGAGCAGTACTTC. Translation: CAISAAGGSYEQYF.

The chain links TRBV6-5 to TRBJ1-6; D possibly corresponds to TRBD1 (5 bases). The V end lost 11 bases, the J end lost 7 bases, and 12 bases lay between the germline ends. The CDR3 has 12 residues. Germline V gene data show CDR1 as MNHEY and CDR2 as SVGAGI. The CDR3 DNA sequence: TGTGCCTCCCGGGACGCCAATTCACCCCTCCACTTT. Protein product: CASRDANSPLHF.

The chain uses TRBV18 and TRBJ2-3; 7 bases are a match to TRBD1. The CDR3 sequence is 17 residues long. V lost 3 bases to trimming and J lost 3 bases; unmatched junction nucleotides: 12. Germline V lookup: CDR1 KGHSH, CDR2 LQKENI. The CDR3 loop reads CASSPNRGRYGTDTQYF. CDR3 coding DNA: TGTGCCAGCTCACCTAACAGGGGAAGGTATGGGACAGATACGCAGTATTTT. The full variable domain, completed using reference TRBV18 and TRBJ2-3, is NAGVMQNPRHLVRRRGQEARLRCSPMKGHSHVYWYRQLPEEGLKFMVYLQKENIIDESGMPKERFSAEFPKEGPSILRIQQVVRGDSAAYFCASSPNRGRYGTDTQYFGPGTRLTVL.

CDR3 region: CASSFEGDTEAFF. CDR3 DNA sequence: TGTGCCAGCAGTTTTGAGGGTGACACTGAAGCTTTCTTT. The chain carries TRBV12-3 or TRBV12-4 and TRBJ1-1; no clear D gene. The V and J ends lost 3 bases and 3 bases respectively, with 8 bases between them. The CDR3 is 13 residues long.

The V gene is TRBV7-9, the J gene TRBJ1-6; no definite D call. Trimming removed 1 base from V and 7 bases from J, with 11 bases in between. CDR1 is SEHNR and CDR2 is FQNEAQ in the germline V gene (reference sequence). This CDR3 comprises 15 residues. The CDR3 DNA is TGTGCCAGCAGCTTAGATTTGCGGACGAATTCACCCCTCCACTTT. Protein product: CASSLDLRTNSPLHF.

The DNA for the CDR3 is TGTGCCAGCAGCGTTTTATCTTCGGGTACAGATACGCAGTATTTT. Translated, it gives CASSVLSSGTDTQYF. The chain combines TRBV9 with TRBJ2-3; D gene uncertain. V shed 2 bases and J shed 3 bases, with 13 bases lying between them. Germline V gene sequence: CDR1 SGDLS, CDR2 YYNGEE. This CDR3 is built from 15 residues.

The chain joins TRBV7-9 to TRBJ2-2; TRBD1 agrees at 8 bases. The trim removed 5 bases at V and 4 bases at J, leaving 9 bases unmatched. The CDR3 length is 16 residues. Germline V CDR1 and CDR2: SEHNR, FQNEAQ (reference sequence). The CDR3 spells CASSPGQGDTTGELFF. For the CDR3, the DNA is TGTGCCAGCAGCCCTGGACAGGGAGATACCACCGGGGAGCTGTTTTTT.

This chain joins TRBV9 and TRBJ2-2; 8 positions agree with TRBD2. The CDR3 has 16 amino acids. The germline V gene encodes CDR1 SGDLS and CDR2 YYNGEE. Trimming removed 0 bases from V and 2 bases from J; junction bases left unmatched: 3. CDR3 region: CASSVDGGVNTGELFF. CDR3 in DNA: TGTGCCAGCAGCGTAGACGGGGGGGTAAACACCGGGGAGCTGTTTTTT.

DNA for the CDR3: TGTGCCAGCAGCGTAGGGCGCGGGGATAGGGCAGATACGCAGTATTTT. Translated, it gives CASSVGRGDRADTQYF. The chain carries TRBV9 and TRBJ2-3; a weak D match, TRBD2 (6 bases). The V end was cut by 0 bases, the J end by 4 bases, with 15 bases between. The CDR3 consists of 16 residues. In germline, CDR1 is SGDLS, CDR2 YYNGEE.

V gene TRBV6-6 combines with J gene TRBJ2-7, with D perhaps matching TRBD1 (5 bases). The V gene lost 2 bases and the J gene lost 3 bases, with 14 bases spanning the gap. Germline V CDR1 and CDR2: MNHNY, SVGAGI (reference sequence). CDR3 length: 15 amino acids. CDR3 loop: CASSYPNQGRYEQYF. The CDR3 nucleotides are TGTGCCAGCAGTTACCCTAATCAGGGCCGCTACGAGCAGTACTTC.

This rearrangement joins TRBV15 to TRBJ1-4; D unclear. CDR1 and CDR2 from the germline V gene are LNHNV and YYDKDF (reference sequence). The CDR3 consists of 13 residues. The V end lost 0 bases, the J end lost 12 bases, and 11 bases lay between the germline ends. The CDR3 loop reads CATSRDRRGELFF. The CDR3 region has the DNA TGTGCCACCAGCAGAGACAGACGCGGGGAACTGTTTTTT.

This chain uses TRBV7-9 with TRBJ2-1, with 11 bases matching TRBD1. Germline loops: CDR1 SEHNR, CDR2 FQNEAQ (reference sequence). J lost 5 bases, V lost 5 bases, and 5 bases had no gene match. CDR3 length equals 15 residues. The CDR3 region has the DNA TGTGCCAGCAGCGAGGACAGGGGGCTGGACAATGAGCAGTTCTTC. Its translation: CASSEDRGLDNEQFF.

A few counts support this clone. The chain couples TRBV2 to TRBJ2-7; D perhaps matches TRBD1 (6 bases). The germline CDR1 and CDR2 sequences are SNHLY and FYNNEI. V lost 4 bases and J lost 3, with 7 bases in between. There are 12 residues in the CDR3. The CDR3 region is CASSGQVYEQYF. The CDR3 DNA follows: TGTGCCAGCAGTGGACAGGTCTACGAGCAGTACTTC. The full variable domain, completed using reference TRBV2 and TRBJ2-7, is EPEVTQTPSHQVTQMGQEVILRCVPISNHLYFYWYRQILGQKVEFLVSFYNNEISEKSEIFDDQFSVERPDGSNFTLKIRSTKLEDSAMYFCASSGQVYEQYFGPGTRLTVT.

A single count supports this clone. The chain recombines TRBV15 with TRBJ2-7; 11 bases are a match to TRBD1. Looked up from germline, CDR1 is LNHNV and CDR2 is YYDKDF (reference sequence). The V gene end was trimmed by 0 bases and the J gene end by 5 bases; junction bases not matched to a gene: 6. The CDR3 is made up of 16 amino acids. This CDR3 is CATSRDLGQGANEQYF. The CDR3 nucleotides read TGTGCCACCAGCAGAGATCTAGGACAGGGGGCGAACGAGCAGTACTTC.

This chain joins TRBV5-1 and TRBJ2-1, with 10 bases identical to TRBD2. This CDR3 is 15 amino acids long. J lost 5 bases, V lost 6 bases, and 8 bases had no gene match. Germline V gene lookup returns CDR1 SGHRS and CDR2 YFSETQ. The CDR3 DNA sequence: TGCGCCAGCAAACTAGCGGGACTAGCTCACAATGAGCAGTTCTTC. Its protein is CASKLAGLAHNEQFF.

The chain is built from TRBV27 and TRBJ1-1, with D perhaps TRBD1 (6 bases). The ends were cut back, 8 bases at V and 7 bases at J, with 14 bases in the middle. The germline gives CDR1 MNHEY, CDR2 SMNVEV (reference sequence). CDR3 length: 12 residues. The chain's CDR3 is CASYRQAGEAFF. The CDR3 nucleotides are TGTGCCAGCTACAGACAGGCCGGTGAAGCTTTCTTT.

V is TRBV11-2 and J is TRBJ2-7; 9 nucleotides align to TRBD1. Unmatched junction bases numbered 9, after V lost 5 bases and J lost 4 bases. Germline loops: CDR1 SGHAT, CDR2 FQNNGV. This CDR3 is 15 amino acids long. CDR3 residues: CASSGIQGAGYEQYF. The CDR3 coding sequence is TGTGCCAGCAGCGGCATACAGGGGGCGGGGTACGAGCAGTACTTC.

The chain uses TRBV7-9 and TRBJ1-2; TRBD1 might be the D (6 bases). V lost 5 bases and J lost 7, with 20 bases in between. CDR1 SEHNR and CDR2 FQNEAQ come from the germline V gene (reference sequence). The CDR3 is 15 amino acids. CDR3 sequence reads: CASSLDRTESSGYTF. The CDR3 region has the DNA TGTGCCAGCAGCCTAGACCGGACAGAATCAAGTGGCTACACCTTC.

The chain joins TRBV20-1 to TRBJ2-2; 8 positions match TRBD2. The germline V gene encodes CDR1 DFQATT and CDR2 SNEGSKA (reference sequence). The CDR3 consists of 17 residues. The V and J ends lost 3 bases and 4 bases, in that order; junction bases with no gene match: 13. In DNA form, the CDR3 reads TGCAGTGCTAGTGCTACTCGGGGGGGGGTAGGCACCGGGGAGCTGTTTTTT. Amino acid sequence: CSASATRGGVGTGELFF.

The V gene is TRBV3-1 (or the pseudogene TRBV3-2), the J gene TRBJ2-5, with D uncertain. This CDR3 has 11 amino acids. Germline-derived CDR1 and CDR2 are LGHDT and YNNKEL (reference sequence). Between the trimmed V and J ends, which lost 3 bases and 5 bases, there was a span of 4 bases. The CDR3 protein is CASSHTETQYF. CDR3 in DNA: TGTGCCAGCAGCCATACTGAGACCCAGTACTTC.

The chain uses TRBV7-8 and TRBJ1-5, with no clear D. In germline, CDR1 is SGHVS, CDR2 FQNEAQ. V lost 5 bases and J lost 5, with 10 bases in between. The CDR3 length is 13 residues. CDR3 sequence: CASSQQRDQPQHF. CDR3 bases: TGTGCCAGCAGCCAACAACGGGATCAGCCCCAGCATTTT.

In its sample, this clone was seen a few times. Written as DNA, the CDR3 is TGTGCCAGCACCCGATCCCAGGGGGCAGTAGGTAGAAGAGGCTACACCTTC. As protein: CASTRSQGAVGRRGYTF. The rearrangement links TRBV6-6 to TRBJ1-2; 8 positions match TRBD1. Germline V CDR1 and CDR2: MNHNY, SVGAGI (reference sequence). The CDR3 runs 17 residues. Trimming took 7 bases from V and 8 from J; bases not matched to a gene: 21.

This clone was detected a few times. This chain connects TRBV5-4 to TRBJ1-1; D is unresolved. CDR1 is SGHNT, CDR2 YYREEE, per germline (reference sequence). This CDR3 contains 14 residues. Deletions cut 1 base from V and 0 bases from J, with 7 bases between. CDR3 residues: CASSLMTVNTEAFF. In DNA, the CDR3 is TGTGCCAGCAGCTTGATGACTGTGAACACTGAAGCTTTCTTT.

The V call is TRBV9, the J call TRBJ2-3; 10 nucleotides match TRBD2. The germline V gene has CDR1 SGDLS and CDR2 YYNGEE. This CDR3 is 17 amino acids long. The trim removed 3 bases at V and 0 bases at J, leaving 7 bases unmatched. The CDR3 nucleotides are TGTGCCAGCAGCGCCCACATAGCGGGGGGTAGCACAGATACGCAGTATTTT. This translates into CASSAHIAGGSTDTQYF.

The chain links TRBV6-5 to TRBJ2-7, with 9 nucleotides matching TRBD1. The length of the CDR3 is 16 residues. The V gene end was trimmed by 0 bases and the J gene end by 3 bases; junction bases not matched to a gene: 6. Germline assignment: CDR1 MNHEY and CDR2 SVGAGI. This chain's CDR3 is CASSYSTGTGIYEQYF. The DNA for the CDR3 is TGTGCCAGCAGTTACTCGACTGGGACAGGGATCTACGAGCAGTACTTC.

The DNA of the CDR3 is TGCGCCAGCAGCTTAGCCCCAGGGAGGGACACTGAAGCTTTCTTT. It is translated as CASSLAPGRDTEAFF. The chain carries TRBV5-1 and TRBJ1-1; D is perhaps TRBD1 (5 bases). Germline CDR1 reads SGHRS; CDR2 reads YFSETQ. There are 15 residues in the CDR3. The ends were cut back, 2 bases at V and 3 bases at J, with 14 bases in the middle.

This clone was observed a handful of times. The gene calls are TRBV11-2 and TRBJ2-2; D may be TRBD2 (5 bases). V lost 0 bases to trimming and J lost 4 bases, with 6 bases between them. Looked up from germline, CDR1 is SGHAT and CDR2 is FQNNGV. The CDR3 spans 14 residues. In DNA form, the CDR3 reads TGTGCCAGCAGCTTAGAGGGAGTCACCGGGGAGCTGTTTTTT. As protein: CASSLEGVTGELFF.

This chain uses TRBV7-8 with TRBJ1-2; D is possibly TRBD1 (6 bases). CDR1 and CDR2 (germline): SGHVS, FQNEAQ. This CDR3 comprises 15 residues. Trimming stripped 5 bases from V and 5 bases from J, with 18 bases between. The CDR3 loop is CASSTRDTYSYGYTF. CDR3 DNA: TGTGCCAGCAGCACAAGGGACACTTACTCTTATGGCTACACCTTC.

The chain carries TRBV3-1 (or the pseudogene TRBV3-2) and TRBJ1-1, with D tentatively TRBD1 (5 bases). V shed 7 bases and J shed 3 bases, with 15 bases lying between them. The CDR3 runs 14 residues. From germline, CDR1 is LGHDT and CDR2 YNNKEL (reference sequence). CDR3 in DNA: TGTGCCAGCAAATCCTCGGGGCAGTACACTGAAGCTTTCTTT. This gives the protein CASKSSGQYTEAFF.